This T cell receptor beta chain was recorded in a study of CD8 T cells in Susac syndrome (dated by TCRdb to the late 2010s). Describing the broader study: Among the Susac syndrome patients who were sequenced, clinically active disease was present in roughly six and clinical remission was observed in eight or nine. At the time of blood withdrawal, Susac syndrome patients were either therapy-naive, taking corticosteroids (with some also receiving IVIg), or on IVIg alone. Repertoire sequencing was used to test whether CD8+ T cell activation and differentiation in Susac syndrome was antigen driven. General findings and caveats noted by the study authors: The number of individuals in the TCR sequencing and HLA analysis was recognized as being relatively small. In patients with Susac syndrome, the CD4+ T cell repertoire showed no detectable clonal expansion.

Looking up the germline V gene yields CDR1 MDHEN and CDR2 SYDVKM. The CDR3 spans 14 residues, from the cysteine through the phenylalanine. Only CDR3 DNA is held: 42 bases, read in frame from base 1. V is pruned by 5 bases and J by 7 bases, leaving 6 bases of the junction without a gene match. Note on this clonotype: Its binding antigen is unknown. The sample holds no much larger clone one base away, and base qualities are not on file.

RNA was extracted with the RNeasy kit and roughly 0.45 to 1 ug was reverse transcribed using random hexamers. TCR beta CDR3 regions were amplified with the immunoSEQ multiplex PCR assay covering 54 Vbeta and 13 Jbeta segments. PCR amplification bias was corrected using a synthetic template baseline for primer optimization and computational correction. In the paper's pipeline: Reads were annotated to V, D and J genes per IMGT and analyzed with immunoSEQ Analyzer, keeping only productive sequences. To calculate clonality, Shannon entropy was normalized by log2 of the number of productive unique sequences and then subtracted from one. Public and private clones were assessed among the 100 most prevalent clones of each patient and control. Clones were defined as Susac-specific when absent from the healthy and MS cohorts, from approximately 1,100 published viral clones and from other ImmuneACCESS disease sequences. TCRdb reanalyzed the raw reads on its own, using fastp at Q25 for trimming and MiXCR for clone calling, and kept in-frame beta chains. Each record represents a unique CDR3 protein, reported with the most common genes and DNA among its rows. Here the V and J calls rest on TCRdb's processing, not on the authors' analysis. The sample data list 200,000 to 300,000 distinct CDR3 sequences, and around 96% of these were observed just once. Of the sample, less than 0.11% falls within the top ten clones.

Peripheral blood CD8+ and CD4+ T cells from healthy donors, Susac syndrome patients and multiple sclerosis patients were profiled by high-throughput TCR beta sequencing. The Susac syndrome patients fulfilled recently defined diagnostic criteria for either definite or probable disease. CD8+ TEMRA cells were enriched by FACS, while bulk CD8+ and CD4+ T cells were purified by magnetic negative isolation. Blood was drawn into EDTA tubes, processed within 24 hours, and PBMCs were isolated by density gradient centrifugation. PBMCs destined for TCR sequencing were cryopreserved in liquid nitrogen and later thawed in a 37 °C water bath. A purity of at least 90% was achieved for sorted or isolated CD4+, CD8+ and CD8+ TEMRA cells.

The sequence was collected from a human donor with Susac syndrome. Input material: CD4+ T cells from PBMCs. The rearrangement joined TRBV28 to TRBJ2-1, with 9 junctional bases fitting TRBD1. The CDR3 reads CASSPDRGKNEQFF. The bases are TGTGCCAGCAGTCCCGACAGGGGGAAGAATGAGCAGTTCTTC.